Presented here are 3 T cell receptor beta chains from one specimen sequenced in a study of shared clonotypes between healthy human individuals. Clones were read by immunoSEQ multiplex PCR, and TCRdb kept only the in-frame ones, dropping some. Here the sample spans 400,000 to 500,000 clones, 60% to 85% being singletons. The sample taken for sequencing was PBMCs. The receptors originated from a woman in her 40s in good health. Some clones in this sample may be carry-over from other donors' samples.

The CDR3 DNA reads TGTGCCATCAGTCACACGGGGAGGGACGAGCAGTACTTC. This translates into CAISHTGRDEQYF. The chain uses TRBV10-3 and TRBJ2-7; 7 bases align to TRBD2. This CDR3 has 13 residues. Germline trimming cut 5 bases from V and 5 bases from J; bases unmatched to any gene: 6. The germline gives CDR1 ENHRY, CDR2 SYGVKD.

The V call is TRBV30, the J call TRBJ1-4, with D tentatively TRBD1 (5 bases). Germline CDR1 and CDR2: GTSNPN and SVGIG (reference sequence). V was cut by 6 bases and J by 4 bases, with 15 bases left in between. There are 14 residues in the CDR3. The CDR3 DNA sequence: TGTGCCTGCCGACAGCTCCAGAGTAATGAAAAACTGTTTTTT. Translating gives CACRQLQSNEKLFF.

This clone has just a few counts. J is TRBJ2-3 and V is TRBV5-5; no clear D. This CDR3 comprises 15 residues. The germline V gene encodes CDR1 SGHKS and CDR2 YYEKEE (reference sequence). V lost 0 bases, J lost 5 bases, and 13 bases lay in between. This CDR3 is CASSLGQVGGDTQYF. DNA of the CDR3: TGTGCCAGCAGCTTGGGGCAGGTTGGTGGAGATACGCAGTATTTT.